The subject of this entry is one T cell receptor beta chain. Its antigen is currently unknown. This sample is drawn from a study of early stage breast cancer tumors. Study information: ER+/PR+/HER2- status applied to about 70% of the 16 invasive breast tumors. The study's findings and limits: Tumor and normal breast were distinguished via blood comparison in about 90% of the 16 patients. Enriched TCRB sequences shared across patients were mostly commonly generated sequences.

Blood replicates held 0.5 ug DNA, tumor or normal breast 1.5 ug, two each. Repertoires were generated with immunoSEQ multiplex PCR, while TCRdb's copy carries only in-frame clones and drops some. The data hold 9,000 or so clones, with 66% observed a single time. The sequence was collected from a person aged 45 to 59 with breast cancer. Sequenced input: breast tumor tissue.

As DNA, the CDR3 is TGTGCCAGCAGCCTCGCTAGCGGGTCGAACAATGAGCAGTTCTTC. This gives the protein CASSLASGSNNEQFF. V is TRBV5-4 and J is TRBJ2-1; 8 positions match TRBD2. CDR1 and CDR2 from the germline V gene are SGHNT and YYREEE (reference sequence). The CDR3 sequence is 15 residues long. J gave up 5 bases and V 4 bases, and 8 bases lay outside the gene matches.